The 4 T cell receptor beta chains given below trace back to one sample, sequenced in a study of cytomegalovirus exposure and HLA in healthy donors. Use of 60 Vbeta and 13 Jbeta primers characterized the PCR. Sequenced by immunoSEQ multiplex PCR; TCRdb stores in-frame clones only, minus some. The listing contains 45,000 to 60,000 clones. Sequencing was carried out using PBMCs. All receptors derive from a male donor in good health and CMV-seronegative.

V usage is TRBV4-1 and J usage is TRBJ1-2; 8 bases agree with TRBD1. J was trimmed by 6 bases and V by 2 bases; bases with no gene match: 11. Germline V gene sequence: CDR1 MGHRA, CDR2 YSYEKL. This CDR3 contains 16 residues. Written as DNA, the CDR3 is TGCGCCAGCAGCCAATCTCCCCTCACAGGGGGGCATGGCTACACCTTC. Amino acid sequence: CASSQSPLTGGHGYTF.

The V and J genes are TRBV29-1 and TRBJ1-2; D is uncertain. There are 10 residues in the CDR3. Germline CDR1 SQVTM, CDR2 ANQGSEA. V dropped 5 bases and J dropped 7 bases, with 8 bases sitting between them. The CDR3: CSVPGVGYTF. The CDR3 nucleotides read TGCAGCGTTCCCGGGGTTGGCTACACCTTC.

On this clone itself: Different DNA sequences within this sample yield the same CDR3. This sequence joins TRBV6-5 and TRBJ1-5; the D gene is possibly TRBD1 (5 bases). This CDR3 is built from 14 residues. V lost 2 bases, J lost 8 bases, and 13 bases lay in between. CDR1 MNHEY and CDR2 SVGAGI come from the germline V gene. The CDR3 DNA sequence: TGTGCCAGCAGTTACCTCGGGGGTGTAGAGCCCCAGCATTTT. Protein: CASSYLGGVEPQHF.

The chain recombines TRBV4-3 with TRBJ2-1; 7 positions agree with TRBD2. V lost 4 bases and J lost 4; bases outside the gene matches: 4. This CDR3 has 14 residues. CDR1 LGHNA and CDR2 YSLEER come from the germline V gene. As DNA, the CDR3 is TGCGCCAGCAGCCCTAGCGGAGGTTACAATGAGCAGTTCTTC. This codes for CASSPSGGYNEQFF.